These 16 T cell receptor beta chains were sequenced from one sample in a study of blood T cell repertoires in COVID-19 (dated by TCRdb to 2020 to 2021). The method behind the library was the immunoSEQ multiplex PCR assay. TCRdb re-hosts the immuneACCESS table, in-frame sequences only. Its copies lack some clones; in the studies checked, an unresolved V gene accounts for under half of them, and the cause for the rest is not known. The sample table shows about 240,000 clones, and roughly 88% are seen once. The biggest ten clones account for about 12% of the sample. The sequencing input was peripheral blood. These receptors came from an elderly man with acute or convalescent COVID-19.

CDR3 bases: TGCGCCAGCAGTGAGATGGGACAGGCCCTACCCTACGAGCAGTACTTC. This sequence encodes CASSEMGQALPYEQYF. V gene TRBV10-1 combines with J gene TRBJ2-7; 8 bases are shared with TRBD1. The trim removed 2 bases at V and 2 bases at J, leaving 8 bases unmatched. Germline CDR1 and CDR2: WNHNN and SYGVQD (reference sequence). The CDR3 contains 16 residues.

Here the CDR3 reads CSVEGGQGVTGELFF. The CDR3 DNA follows: TGCAGCGTTGAAGGGGGACAGGGTGTCACCGGGGAGCTGTTTTTT. The rearrangement uses TRBV29-1 and TRBJ2-2; 9 nucleotides align to TRBD1. The CDR3 has 15 residues. V lost 1 base, J lost 4 bases, and 4 bases stayed unmatched. Germline V CDR1 and CDR2: SQVTM, ANQGSEA.

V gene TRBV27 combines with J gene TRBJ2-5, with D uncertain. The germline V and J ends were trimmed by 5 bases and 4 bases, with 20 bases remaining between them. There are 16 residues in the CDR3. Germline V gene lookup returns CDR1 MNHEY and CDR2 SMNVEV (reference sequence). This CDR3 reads CASSRSRRAYGETQYF. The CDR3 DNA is TGTGCCAGCAGTAGGAGTAGGAGAGCGTACGGAGAGACCCAGTACTTC.

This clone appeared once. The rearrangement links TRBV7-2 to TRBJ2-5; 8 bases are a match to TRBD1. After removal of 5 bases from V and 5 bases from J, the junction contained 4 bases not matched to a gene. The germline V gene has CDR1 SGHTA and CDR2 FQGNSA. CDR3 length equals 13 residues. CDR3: CASSPGGWETQYF. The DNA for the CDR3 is TGTGCCAGCAGCCCAGGGGGCTGGGAGACCCAGTACTTC. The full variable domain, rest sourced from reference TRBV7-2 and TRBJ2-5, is GAGVSQSPSNKVTEKGKDVELRCDPISGHTALYWYRQSLGQGLEFLIYFQGNSAPDKSGLPSDRFSAERTGGSVSTLTIQRTQQEDSAVYLCASSPGGWETQYFGPGTRLLVL.

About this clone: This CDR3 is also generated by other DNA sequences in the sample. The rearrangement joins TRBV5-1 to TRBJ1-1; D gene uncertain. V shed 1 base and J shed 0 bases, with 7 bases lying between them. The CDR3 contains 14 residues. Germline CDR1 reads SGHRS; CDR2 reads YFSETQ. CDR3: CASSLTGMNTEAFF. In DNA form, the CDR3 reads TGCGCCAGCAGCTTGACGGGAATGAACACTGAAGCTTTCTTT.

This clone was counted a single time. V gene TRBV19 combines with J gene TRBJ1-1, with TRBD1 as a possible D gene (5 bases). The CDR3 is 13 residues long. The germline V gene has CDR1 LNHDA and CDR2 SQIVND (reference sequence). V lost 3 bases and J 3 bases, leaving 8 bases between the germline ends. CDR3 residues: CASSMKGDTEAFF. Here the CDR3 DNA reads TGTGCCAGTAGTATGAAAGGGGACACTGAAGCTTTCTTT.

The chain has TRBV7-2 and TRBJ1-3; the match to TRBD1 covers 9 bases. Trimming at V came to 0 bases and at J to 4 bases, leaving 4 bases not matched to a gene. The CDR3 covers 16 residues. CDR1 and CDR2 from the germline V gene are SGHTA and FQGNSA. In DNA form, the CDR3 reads TGTGCCAGCAGCTTAGCCGGGACAGGGACGGGAAACACCATATATTTT. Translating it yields CASSLAGTGTGNTIYF. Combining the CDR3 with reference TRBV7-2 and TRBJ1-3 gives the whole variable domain GAGVSQSPSNKVTEKGKDVELRCDPISGHTALYWYRQSLGQGLEFLIYFQGNSAPDKSGLPSDRFSAERTGGSVSTLTIQRTQQEDSAVYLCASSLAGTGTGNTIYFGEGSWLTVV.

The CDR3 protein is CASSDRQGRYTEAFF. The CDR3 bases are TGTGCCAGCAGCGATCGACAGGGTAGGTACACTGAAGCTTTCTTT. The genes are TRBV3-1 (or the pseudogene TRBV3-2) and TRBJ1-1; TRBD1 matches at 7 bases. This CDR3 region has 15 residues. Germline V gene lookup returns CDR1 LGHDT and CDR2 YNNKEL (reference sequence). V was clipped by 5 bases and J by 3 bases; unmatched bases: 9.

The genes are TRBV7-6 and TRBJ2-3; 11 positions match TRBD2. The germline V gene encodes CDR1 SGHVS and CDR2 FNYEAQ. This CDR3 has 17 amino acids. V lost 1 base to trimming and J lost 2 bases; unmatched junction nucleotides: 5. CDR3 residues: CASSLGASGGPTDTQYF. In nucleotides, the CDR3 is TGTGCCAGCAGCTTAGGGGCTAGCGGGGGGCCCACAGATACGCAGTATTTT.

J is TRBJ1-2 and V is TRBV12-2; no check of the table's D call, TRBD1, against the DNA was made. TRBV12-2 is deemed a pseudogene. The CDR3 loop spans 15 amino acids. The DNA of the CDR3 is TGTGCAAGTCGCTGCTCCGGGACAGGGAACTATGGCTACACCTTC. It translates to CASRCSGTGNYGYTF.

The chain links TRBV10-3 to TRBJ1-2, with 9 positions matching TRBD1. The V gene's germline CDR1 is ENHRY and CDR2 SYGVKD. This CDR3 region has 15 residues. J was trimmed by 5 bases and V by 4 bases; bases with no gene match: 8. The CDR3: CAISGLQGAQYGYTF. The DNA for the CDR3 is TGTGCCATCAGTGGACTACAGGGGGCGCAGTATGGCTACACCTTC.

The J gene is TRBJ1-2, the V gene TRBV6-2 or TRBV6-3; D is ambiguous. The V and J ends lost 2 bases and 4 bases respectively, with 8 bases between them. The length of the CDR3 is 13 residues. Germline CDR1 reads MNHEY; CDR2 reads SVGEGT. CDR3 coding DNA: TGTGCCAGCAGTTACGGGCAGGCCTATGGCTACACCTTC. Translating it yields CASSYGQAYGYTF.

The CDR3 bases are TGTGCCAGTAGTAGGGTGACTAGCTCCAACGGGGAGCTGTTTTTT. Translated, it gives CASSRVTSSNGELFF. The chain uses TRBV19 and TRBJ2-2, with 7 bases lining up with TRBD2. This CDR3 has 15 residues. J lost 7 bases, V lost 4 bases, and 9 bases had no gene match. In germline, CDR1 is LNHDA, CDR2 SQIVND (reference sequence). Full variable domain (missing parts from reference TRBV19 and TRBJ2-2): DGGITQSPKYLFRKEGQNVTLSCEQNLNHDAMYWYRQDPGQGLRLIYYSQIVNDFQKGDIAEGYSVSREKKESFPLTVTSAQKNPTAFYLCASSRVTSSNGELFFGEGSRLTVL.

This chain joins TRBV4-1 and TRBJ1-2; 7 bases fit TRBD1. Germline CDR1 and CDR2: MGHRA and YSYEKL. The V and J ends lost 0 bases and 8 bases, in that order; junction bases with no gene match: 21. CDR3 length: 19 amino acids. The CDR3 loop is CASSQEPRGATGAGWGYTF. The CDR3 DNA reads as TGCGCCAGCAGCCAAGAGCCAAGAGGGGCTACAGGGGCTGGGTGGGGCTACACCTTC.

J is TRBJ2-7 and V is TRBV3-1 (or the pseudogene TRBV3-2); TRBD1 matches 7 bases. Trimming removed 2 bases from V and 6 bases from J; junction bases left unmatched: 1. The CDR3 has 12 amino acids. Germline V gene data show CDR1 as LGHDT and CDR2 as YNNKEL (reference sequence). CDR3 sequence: CASSQSGGEQYF. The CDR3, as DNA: TGTGCCAGCAGCCAATCAGGGGGCGAGCAGTACTTC.

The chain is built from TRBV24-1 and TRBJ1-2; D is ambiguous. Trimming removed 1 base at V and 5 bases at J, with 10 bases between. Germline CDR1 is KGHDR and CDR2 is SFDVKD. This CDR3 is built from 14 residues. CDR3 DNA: TGTGCCACCAGTGATTTAGGAGTCTCGTATGGCTACACCTTC. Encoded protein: CATSDLGVSYGYTF.